A single sample is the source of the 7 T cell receptor beta chains below, sequenced in a study of identical twins. TCRdb called the 5' RACE reads again in MiXCR, with one record for every CDR3 protein. The sample yields about 550,000 distinct CDR3 sequences, around 24% seen once. These data also formed part of another study, on yellow fever vaccine responses in identical twins.

Sequencing was carried out using CD4+ T cells sorted from blood. The receptor set was obtained from a young woman in good health.

There are a few counts of this clonotype. The rearrangement links TRBV6-5 to TRBJ1-1; possibly TRBD1 for D (5 bases). The CDR3 contains 13 residues. V lost 2 bases and J 7 bases, leaving 11 bases between the germline ends. Per the germline V gene, CDR1 is MNHEY and CDR2 is SVGAGI. This chain's CDR3 is CASSYHGGYEAFF. Here the CDR3 DNA reads TGTGCCAGCAGTTACCATGGGGGATATGAAGCTTTCTTT.

This clonotype showed up just a few times. The V gene is TRBV10-3, the J gene TRBJ2-1; the match to TRBD2 covers 10 bases. Trimming at V came to 11 bases and at J to 8 bases, leaving 9 bases not matched to a gene. CDR1 and CDR2 (germline): ENHRY, SYGVKD. The CDR3 is made up of 13 amino acids. The CDR3 DNA reads as TGTGCCGAAAGCGGGGGGGCGCATGATGAGCAGTTCTTC. It codes for CAESGGAHDEQFF.

In this sample, this clonotype turned up a few times. The chain is built from TRBV6-5 and TRBJ2-3, with 12 bases identical to TRBD1. CDR3 length: 17 residues. Trimming cost V 1 base and J 4 bases; bases outside gene matches: 6. Germline assignment: CDR1 MNHEY and CDR2 SVGAGI. The CDR3 here is CASSYFGGTGGPDTQYF. CDR3 in DNA: TGTGCCAGCAGTTACTTCGGGGGGACAGGGGGCCCAGATACGCAGTATTTT.

The chain has TRBV11-3 and TRBJ1-4; 12 bases map to TRBD1. Germline loops: CDR1 SGHNT, CDR2 YENEEA. The length of the CDR3 is 13 residues. J gave up 12 bases and V 5 bases, and 4 bases lay outside the gene matches. CDR3 in DNA: TGTGCCAGCAGCCCGAGGGACAGGGGGCAACTGTTTTTT. Its translation is CASSPRDRGQLFF. The variable domain in full, completed from reference TRBV11-3 and TRBJ1-4, reads EAGVVQSPRYKIIEKKQPVAFWCNPISGHNTLYWYLQNLGQGPELLIRYENEEAVDDSQLPKDRFSAERLKGVDSTLKIQPAELGDSAVYLCASSPRDRGQLFFGSGTQLSVL.

This clonotype was picked up a small number of times. V is TRBV9 and J is TRBJ1-5; D possibly corresponds to TRBD1 (5 bases). Deletions cut 0 bases from V and 1 base from J, with 11 bases between. CDR3 size: 16 residues. Germline V lookup: CDR1 SGDLS, CDR2 YYNGEE. In DNA form, the CDR3 reads TGTGCCAGCAGCGTAGACCGGGGGAGAAGCAATCAGCCCCAGCATTTT. The encoded protein is CASSVDRGRSNQPQHF.

The CDR3 DNA reads TGCAGTGCTCGAACCGGGACAGGGGGCAATCAGCCCCAGCATTTT. This codes for CSARTGTGGNQPQHF. The genes are TRBV20-1 and TRBJ1-5; 10 positions match TRBD1. The germline gives CDR1 DFQATT, CDR2 SNEGSKA (reference sequence). The CDR3 runs 15 residues. Germline trimming cut 5 bases from V and 2 bases from J; bases unmatched to any gene: 6.

This chain joins TRBV3-1 and TRBJ1-4; D uncertain. Per germline, CDR1 LGHDT and CDR2 YNNKEL (reference sequence). V lost 8 bases, J lost 4 bases, and 11 bases lay in between. The CDR3 is made up of 13 amino acids. DNA of the CDR3: TGTGCCAGCCAGAGGAGCAGTAATGAAAAACTGTTTTTT. This translates into CASQRSSNEKLFF. Together with reference TRBV3-1 and TRBJ1-4, the CDR3 gives the full variable domain: DTAVSQTPKYLVTQMGNDKSIKCEQNLGHDTMYWYKQDSKKFLKIMFSYNNKELIINETVPNRFSPKSPDKAHLNLHINSLELGDSAVYFCASQRSSNEKLFFGSGTQLSVL.